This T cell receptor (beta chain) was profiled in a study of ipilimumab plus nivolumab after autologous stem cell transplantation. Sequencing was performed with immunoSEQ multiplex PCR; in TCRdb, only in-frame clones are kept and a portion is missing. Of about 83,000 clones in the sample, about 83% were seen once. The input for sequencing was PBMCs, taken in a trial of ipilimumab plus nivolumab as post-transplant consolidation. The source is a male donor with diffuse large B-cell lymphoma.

The CDR3 sequence is CASSRGQTTGELFF. In DNA form, the CDR3 reads TGTGCCAGCAGCAGGGGACAGACCACCGGGGAGCTGTTTTTT. V is TRBV21-1 and J is TRBJ2-2; the DNA was not used to check the table's D call, TRBD1. TRBV21-1 constitutes a pseudogene. This CDR3 comprises 14 residues.